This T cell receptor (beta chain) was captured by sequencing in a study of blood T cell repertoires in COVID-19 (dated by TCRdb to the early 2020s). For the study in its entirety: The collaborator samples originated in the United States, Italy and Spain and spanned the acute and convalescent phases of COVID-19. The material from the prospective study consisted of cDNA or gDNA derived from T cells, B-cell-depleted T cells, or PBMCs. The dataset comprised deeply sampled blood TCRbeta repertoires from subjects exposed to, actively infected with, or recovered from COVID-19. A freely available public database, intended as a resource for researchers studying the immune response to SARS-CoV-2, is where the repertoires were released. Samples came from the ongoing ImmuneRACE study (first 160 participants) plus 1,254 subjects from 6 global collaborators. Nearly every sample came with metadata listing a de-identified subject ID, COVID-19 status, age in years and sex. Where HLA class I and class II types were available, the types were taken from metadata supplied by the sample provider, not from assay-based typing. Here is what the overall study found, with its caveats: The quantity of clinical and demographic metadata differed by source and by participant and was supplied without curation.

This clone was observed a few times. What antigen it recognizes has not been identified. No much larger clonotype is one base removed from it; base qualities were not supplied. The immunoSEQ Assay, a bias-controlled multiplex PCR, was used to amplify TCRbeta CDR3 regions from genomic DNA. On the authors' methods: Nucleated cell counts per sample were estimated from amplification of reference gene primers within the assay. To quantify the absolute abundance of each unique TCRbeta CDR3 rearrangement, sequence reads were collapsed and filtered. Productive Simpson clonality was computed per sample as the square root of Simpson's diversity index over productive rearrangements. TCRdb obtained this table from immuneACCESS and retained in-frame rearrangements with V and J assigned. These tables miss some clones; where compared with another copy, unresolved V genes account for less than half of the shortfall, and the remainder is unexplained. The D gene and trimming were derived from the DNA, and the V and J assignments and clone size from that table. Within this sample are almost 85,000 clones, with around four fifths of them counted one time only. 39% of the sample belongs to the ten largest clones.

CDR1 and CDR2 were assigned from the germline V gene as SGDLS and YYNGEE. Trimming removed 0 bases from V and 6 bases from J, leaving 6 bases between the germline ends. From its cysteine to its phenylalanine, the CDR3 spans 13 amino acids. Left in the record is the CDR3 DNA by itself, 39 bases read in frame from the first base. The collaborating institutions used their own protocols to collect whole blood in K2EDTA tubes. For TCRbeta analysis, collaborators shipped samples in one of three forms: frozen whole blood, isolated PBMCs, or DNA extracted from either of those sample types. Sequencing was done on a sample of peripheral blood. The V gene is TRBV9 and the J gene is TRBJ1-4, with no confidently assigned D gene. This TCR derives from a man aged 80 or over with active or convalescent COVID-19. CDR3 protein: CASSVGTDEKLFF. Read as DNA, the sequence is TGTGCCAGCAGCGTAGGAACGGATGAAAAACTGTTTTTT.